The entry that follows covers one TCR beta chain sequence. Its antigen has not been determined. It has no much larger one-base neighbor in the sample; base qualities were not kept. The CDR3 runs 15 residues from the cysteine to the phenylalanine. Here the CDR3 DNA is all that survives: 45 bases in frame from base 1. CDR1 and CDR2 (SGHTS, YDEGEE) derive from the germline V gene. Cut back by 0 bases and 4 bases, the V and J ends lie 11 bases apart. This record belongs to a study of blood T cell repertoires in COVID-19 (dated by TCRdb to 2019 to 2021). In terms of the full investigation: Samples covering the acute and convalescent phases of COVID-19 were provided by collaborators in the United States, Italy and Spain. The dataset comprised deeply sampled blood TCRbeta repertoires from subjects exposed to, actively infected with, or recovered from COVID-19. The material from the prospective study consisted of cDNA or gDNA derived from T cells, B-cell-depleted T cells, or PBMCs. Samples came from the ongoing ImmuneRACE study (first 160 participants) plus 1,254 subjects from 6 global collaborators. Nearly every sample came with metadata listing a de-identified subject ID, COVID-19 status, age in years and sex. Where available, HLA class I and class II types were taken from metadata supplied by the sample provider and were not determined by assay-based typing. The repertoires were released in a freely available public database intended as a resource for research on the immune response to SARS-CoV-2.

Here is what the overall study found, with its caveats: The amount of clinical and demographic metadata varied by source and participant and was provided uncurated.

TCRbeta CDR3 regions were amplified from genomic DNA by means of the immunoSEQ Assay, a bias-controlled multiplex PCR. Per the source publication's procedure: The number of nucleated cells in each sample was estimated by amplification of reference gene primers within the assay. Sequence reads were collapsed and filtered to measure the absolute abundance of every unique TCRbeta CDR3 rearrangement. For each sample, productive Simpson clonality was calculated by taking the square root of Simpson's diversity index across productive rearrangements. As stored in TCRdb, this immuneACCESS dataset retains in-frame rearrangements with V and J assigned. A fraction of the clones does not appear; measured against another copy, unresolved V genes explain less than half of the discrepancy, and the remainder lacks a known reason. That table gives V, J and clone size, and the DNA gave D and trimming. Within this sample are about 140,000 clones, with about 74% of them counted one time only. The ten largest clones capture 15% to 20% of the sample.

Collaborating institutions collected whole blood in K2EDTA tubes following their own protocols. For TCRbeta analysis, collaborator samples were shipped as frozen whole blood, as isolated PBMCs, or as DNA extracted from either sample type. The source of this sequence is a man in his fifties or sixties with acute or convalescent COVID-19. Recombination joined TRBV5-8 with TRBJ1-3, with no D gene named confidently. The sample comprised peripheral blood. The nucleotide sequence is given as TGTGCCAGCAGCTTGGACGAGCGGGCGGGAAACACCATATATTTT. This codes for CASSLDERAGNTIYF.